A single sample gave rise to the 5 T cell receptor beta chains below, sequenced in a study of T cell responses to AZD1222 COVID-19 vaccine. The protocol was immunoSEQ multiplex PCR, while the TCRdb copy is restricted to in-frame clones and leaves out a portion. This table has roughly 56,000 clones, 70% to 90% appearing once. Sequenced material: peripheral blood, taken on day 0 of AZD1222 vaccination. Receptors were obtained from an adult in good health.

This clone appeared a few times. The V call is TRBV2, the J call TRBJ1-1, with D possibly matching TRBD1 (5 bases). Trimming removed 5 bases from V and 3 bases from J, with 16 bases in between. The CDR3 length is 15 residues. Germline V CDR1 and CDR2: SNHLY, FYNNEI. The DNA of the CDR3 is TGTGCCAGCAGTACCCGGGACCTGTCGTACACTGAAGCTTTCTTT. It is translated as CASSTRDLSYTEAFF.

The chain has TRBV12-3 or TRBV12-4 and TRBJ1-1; D call uncertain. Deletions cut 5 bases from V and 3 bases from J, with 10 bases between. This CDR3 is built from 13 residues. DNA for the CDR3: TGTGCCAGCAGTCTGACCTCTGACACTGAAGCTTTCTTT. It is translated as CASSLTSDTEAFF.

This chain uses TRBV6-1 with TRBJ1-3; perhaps TRBD1 as D (5 bases). Trimming cost V 4 bases and J 0 bases, with 13 bases left between them. The CDR3 spans 16 residues. CDR1 is MNHNS, CDR2 SASEGT, per germline. Written as DNA, the CDR3 is TGTGCCAGCAGTGCCTATGGGGACCCCTCTGGAAACACCATATATTTT. It translates to CASSAYGDPSGNTIYF.

The gene calls are TRBV15 and TRBJ2-7; the D gene could be TRBD1 or TRBD2 (5 bases each). From germline, CDR1 is LNHNV and CDR2 YYDKDF (reference sequence). Deletions cut 0 bases from V and 4 bases from J, with 19 bases between. This CDR3 is built from 17 residues. The CDR3 loop reads CATSREMGRHLGYEQYF. In DNA form, the CDR3 reads TGTGCCACCAGCAGAGAGATGGGACGGCACCTAGGGTACGAGCAGTACTTC.

This chain joins TRBV6-6 and TRBJ2-7, with 7 bases matching TRBD2. Looked up from germline, CDR1 is MNHNY and CDR2 is SVGAGI (reference sequence). The CDR3 runs 13 residues. The ends lost 3 bases at V and 7 bases at J; junction bases unmatched: 6. The CDR3 nucleotides read TGTGCCAGCAGTTATGTGTCCGGGAGGGAGCAGTACTTC. Protein product: CASSYVSGREQYF.